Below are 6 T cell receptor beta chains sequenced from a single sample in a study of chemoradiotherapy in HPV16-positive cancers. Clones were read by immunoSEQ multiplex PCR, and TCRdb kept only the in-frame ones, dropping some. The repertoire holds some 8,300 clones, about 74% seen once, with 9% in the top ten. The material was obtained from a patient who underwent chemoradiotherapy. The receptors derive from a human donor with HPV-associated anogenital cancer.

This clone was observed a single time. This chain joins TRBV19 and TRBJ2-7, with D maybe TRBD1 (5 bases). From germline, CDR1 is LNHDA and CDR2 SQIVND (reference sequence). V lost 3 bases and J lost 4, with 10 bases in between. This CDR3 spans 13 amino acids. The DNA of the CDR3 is TGTGCCAGTAGTATGGGCAGGGATTACGAGCAGTACTTC. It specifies CASSMGRDYEQYF. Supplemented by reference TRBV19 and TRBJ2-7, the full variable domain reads DGGITQSPKYLFRKEGQNVTLSCEQNLNHDAMYWYRQDPGQGLRLIYYSQIVNDFQKGDIAEGYSVSREKKESFPLTVTSAQKNPTAFYLCASSMGRDYEQYFGPGTRLTVT.

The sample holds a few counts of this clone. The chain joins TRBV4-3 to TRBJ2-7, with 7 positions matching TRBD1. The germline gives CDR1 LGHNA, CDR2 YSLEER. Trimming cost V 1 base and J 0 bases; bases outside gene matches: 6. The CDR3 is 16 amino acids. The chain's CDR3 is CASSQGLGDSSYEQYF. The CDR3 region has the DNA TGCGCCAGCAGCCAAGGTTTGGGGGACAGCTCCTACGAGCAGTACTTC.

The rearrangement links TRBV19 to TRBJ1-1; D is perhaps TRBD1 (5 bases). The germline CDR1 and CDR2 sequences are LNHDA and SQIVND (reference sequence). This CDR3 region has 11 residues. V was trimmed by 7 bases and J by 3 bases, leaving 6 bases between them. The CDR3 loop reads CASKGDTEAFF. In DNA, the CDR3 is TGTGCCAGTAAAGGGGACACTGAAGCTTTCTTT.

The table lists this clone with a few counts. DNA for the CDR3: TGCGCCAGCAGCCAAACGTCGTTGGTAGGAGGCTACGAGCAGTACTTC. It encodes CASSQTSLVGGYEQYF. The rearrangement links TRBV4-1 to TRBJ2-7, with D possibly being TRBD2 (5 bases). With 2 bases removed from V and 3 bases from J, the gap between germline ends came to 17 bases. Looked up from germline, CDR1 is MGHRA and CDR2 is YSYEKL. This CDR3 has 16 amino acids.

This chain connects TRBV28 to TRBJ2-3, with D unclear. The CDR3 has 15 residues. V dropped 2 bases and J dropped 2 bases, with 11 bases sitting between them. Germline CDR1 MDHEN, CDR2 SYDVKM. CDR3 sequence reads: CASSLPAQHTDTQYF. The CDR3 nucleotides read TGTGCCAGCAGTTTACCAGCGCAGCACACAGATACGCAGTATTTT.

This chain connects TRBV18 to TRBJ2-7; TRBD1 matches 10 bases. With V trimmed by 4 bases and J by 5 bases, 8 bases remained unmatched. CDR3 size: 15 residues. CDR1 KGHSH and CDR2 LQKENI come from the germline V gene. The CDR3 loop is CASSRDGGQGHEQYF. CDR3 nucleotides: TGTGCCAGCTCACGAGACGGGGGACAGGGGCACGAGCAGTACTTC. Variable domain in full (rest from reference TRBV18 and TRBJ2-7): NAGVMQNPRHLVRRRGQEARLRCSPMKGHSHVYWYRQLPEEGLKFMVYLQKENIIDESGMPKERFSAEFPKEGPSILRIQQVVRGDSAAYFCASSRDGGQGHEQYFGPGTRLTVT.